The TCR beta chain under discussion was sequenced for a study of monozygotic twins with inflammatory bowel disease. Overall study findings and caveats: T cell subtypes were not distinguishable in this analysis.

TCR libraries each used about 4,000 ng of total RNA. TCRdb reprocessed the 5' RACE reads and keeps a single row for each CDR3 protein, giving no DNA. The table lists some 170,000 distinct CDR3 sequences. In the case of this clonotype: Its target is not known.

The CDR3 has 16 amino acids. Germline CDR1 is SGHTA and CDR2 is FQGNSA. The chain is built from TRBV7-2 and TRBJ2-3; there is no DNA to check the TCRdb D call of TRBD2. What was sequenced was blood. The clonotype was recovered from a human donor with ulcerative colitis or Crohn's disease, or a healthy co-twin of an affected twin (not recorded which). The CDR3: CASSLRRGAASDTQYF.